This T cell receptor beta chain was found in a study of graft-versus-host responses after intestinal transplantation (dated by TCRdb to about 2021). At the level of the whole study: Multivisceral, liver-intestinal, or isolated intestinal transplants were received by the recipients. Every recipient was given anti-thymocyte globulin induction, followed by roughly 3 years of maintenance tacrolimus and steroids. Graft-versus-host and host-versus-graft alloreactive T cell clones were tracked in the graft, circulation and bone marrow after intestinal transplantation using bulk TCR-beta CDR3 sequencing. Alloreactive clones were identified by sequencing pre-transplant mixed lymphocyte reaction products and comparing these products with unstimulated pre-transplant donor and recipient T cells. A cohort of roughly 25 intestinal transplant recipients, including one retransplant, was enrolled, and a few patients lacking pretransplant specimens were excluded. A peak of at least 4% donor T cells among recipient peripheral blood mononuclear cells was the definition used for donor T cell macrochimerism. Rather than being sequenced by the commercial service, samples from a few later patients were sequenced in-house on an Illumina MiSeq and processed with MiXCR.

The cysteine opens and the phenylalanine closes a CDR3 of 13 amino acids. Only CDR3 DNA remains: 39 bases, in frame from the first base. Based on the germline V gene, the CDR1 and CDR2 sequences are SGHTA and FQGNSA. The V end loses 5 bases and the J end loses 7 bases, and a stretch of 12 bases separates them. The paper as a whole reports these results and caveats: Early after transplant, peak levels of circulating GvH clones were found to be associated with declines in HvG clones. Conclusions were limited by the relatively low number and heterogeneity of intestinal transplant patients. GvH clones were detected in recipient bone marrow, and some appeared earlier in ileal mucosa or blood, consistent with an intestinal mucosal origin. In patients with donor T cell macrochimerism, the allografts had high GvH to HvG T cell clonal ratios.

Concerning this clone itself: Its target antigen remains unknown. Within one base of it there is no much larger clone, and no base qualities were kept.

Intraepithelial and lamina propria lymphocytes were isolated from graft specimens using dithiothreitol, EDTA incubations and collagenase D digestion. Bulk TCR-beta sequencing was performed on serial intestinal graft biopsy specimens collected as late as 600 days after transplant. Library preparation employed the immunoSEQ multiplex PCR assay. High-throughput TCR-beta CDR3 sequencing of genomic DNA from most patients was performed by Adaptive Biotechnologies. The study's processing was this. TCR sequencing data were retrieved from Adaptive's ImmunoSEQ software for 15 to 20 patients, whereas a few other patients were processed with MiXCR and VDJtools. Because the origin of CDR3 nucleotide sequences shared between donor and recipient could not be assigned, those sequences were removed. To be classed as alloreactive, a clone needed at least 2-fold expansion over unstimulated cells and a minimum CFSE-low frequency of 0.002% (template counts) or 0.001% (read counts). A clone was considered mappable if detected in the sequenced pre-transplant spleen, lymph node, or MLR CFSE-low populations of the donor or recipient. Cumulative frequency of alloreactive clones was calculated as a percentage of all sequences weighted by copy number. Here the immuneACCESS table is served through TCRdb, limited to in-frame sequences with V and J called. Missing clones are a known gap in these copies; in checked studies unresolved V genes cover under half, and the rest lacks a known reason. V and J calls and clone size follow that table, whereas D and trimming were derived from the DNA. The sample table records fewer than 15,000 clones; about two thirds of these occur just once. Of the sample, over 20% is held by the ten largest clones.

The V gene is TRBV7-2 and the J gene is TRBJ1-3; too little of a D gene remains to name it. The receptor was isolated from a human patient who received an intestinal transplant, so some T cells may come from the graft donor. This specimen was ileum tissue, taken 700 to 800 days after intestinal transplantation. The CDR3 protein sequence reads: CASSVGSANTIYF. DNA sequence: TGTGCCAGCAGCGTTGGGTCTGCGAACACCATATATTTT.